Following are 21 T cell receptor beta chains from one sample sequenced in a study of early T cells in non-severe SARS-CoV-2 infection. TCRdb re-called the 5' RACE reads through MiXCR, storing one row per CDR3 protein. The sample carries 50,000 or so distinct CDR3 sequences, 13% recorded once. The sample taken for sequencing was whole blood. Receptor source: an adult who was a healthcare worker with PCR-confirmed SARS-CoV-2 infection or an uninfected control (not recorded which).

The chain uses TRBV11-2 and TRBJ2-5; D is perhaps TRBD2 (6 bases). This CDR3 comprises 14 residues. V was shortened by 3 bases and J by 3 bases, with 11 bases between the two germline ends. Germline lookup yields CDR1 SGHAT and CDR2 FQNNGV. CDR3 nucleotide sequence: TGTGCCAGCAGCTTGGACTATACGAAAGAGACCCAGTACTTC. Encoded protein: CASSLDYTKETQYF.

The CDR3 reads CATSRGQNTDTQYF. CDR3 nucleotides: TGTGCCACCAGCAGAGGACAGAACACAGATACGCAGTATTTT. The chain links TRBV15 to TRBJ2-3, with D maybe TRBD1 (5 bases). V was shortened by 1 base and J by 2 bases, with 7 bases between the two germline ends. The CDR3 is made up of 14 amino acids. Germline assignment: CDR1 LNHNV and CDR2 YYDKDF (reference sequence).

This clonotype was seen ten or more times. The V call is TRBV12-3 or TRBV12-4, the J call TRBJ1-6; no firm D call. The CDR3 totals 14 residues. The V gene lost 8 bases and the J gene lost 11 bases, with 19 bases spanning the gap. CDR3 region: CASSFPGSSTPLHF. The CDR3, as DNA: TGTGCCAGCTCCTTCCCGGGGAGCAGCACACCCCTCCACTTT.

This clonotype was counted a few times. This chain joins TRBV28 and TRBJ2-5; D unresolved. This CDR3 contains 13 residues. The germline V and J ends were trimmed by 3 bases and 2 bases, with 7 bases remaining between them. Per germline, CDR1 MDHEN and CDR2 SYDVKM. The CDR3 here is CASSLEFQETQYF. DNA of the CDR3: TGTGCCAGCAGTTTGGAGTTTCAAGAGACCCAGTACTTC.

The rearrangement uses TRBV27 and TRBJ1-2, with D possibly TRBD1 on 6 matching bases. The CDR3 totals 16 residues. Germline V CDR1 and CDR2: MNHEY, SMNVEV (reference sequence). V lost 6 bases and J lost 4, with 21 bases in between. The CDR3 region is CASSLGRGGLIYGYTF. In DNA form, the CDR3 reads TGTGCCAGCAGCTTGGGGAGAGGGGGGCTTATCTATGGCTACACCTTC.

The V gene is TRBV7-3, the J gene TRBJ2-3; no reliable D call. CDR3 length: 13 amino acids. Germline CDR1 is SGHTA and CDR2 is FQGTGA. Deletions cut 6 bases from V and 5 bases from J, with 12 bases between. The DNA for the CDR3 is TGTGCCAGCAGTTCTCAGACTGGAGATACGCAGTATTTT. Amino acids: CASSSQTGDTQYF.

This clonotype appeared many times. The V call is TRBV2, the J call TRBJ2-1, with a weak D call TRBD2 (5 bases). Germline lookup yields CDR1 SNHLY and CDR2 FYNNEI. This CDR3 contains 15 residues. V was clipped by 1 base and J by 6 bases, with 13 bases between them. This CDR3 is CASSEVGSRGNEQFF. In DNA form, the CDR3 reads TGTGCCAGCAGTGAAGTTGGTAGCCGGGGCAATGAGCAGTTCTTC.

In this sample, this clonotype turned up many times. The chain combines TRBV28 with TRBJ1-1; TRBD1 aligns across 9 bases. V shed 5 bases, J shed 5 bases, and the junction held 9 bases outside the gene matches. CDR1 is MDHEN, CDR2 SYDVKM, per germline. The CDR3 sequence is 15 residues long. The CDR3 loop is CASSRWTGVGTEAFF. The CDR3 bases are TGTGCCAGCAGTCGTTGGACAGGGGTGGGTACTGAAGCTTTCTTT. The full variable domain, completed using reference TRBV28 and TRBJ1-1, is DVKVTQSSRYLVKRTGEKVFLECVQDMDHENMFWYRQDPGLGLRLIYFSYDVKMKEKGDIPEGYSVSREKKERFSLILESASTNQTSMYLCASSRWTGVGTEAFFGQGTRLTVV.

At least ten counts were recorded for this clonotype. V is TRBV9 and J is TRBJ2-7, with 10 bases identical to TRBD2. The CDR3 length is 15 residues. The germline CDR1 and CDR2 sequences are SGDLS and YYNGEE. J gave up 0 bases and V 0 bases, and 0 bases lay outside the gene matches. This CDR3 reads CASSVGLAGSYEQYF. DNA for the CDR3: TGTGCCAGCAGCGTAGGACTAGCGGGCTCCTACGAGCAGTACTTC. Looking up the rest from reference TRBV9 and TRBJ2-7 gives the full variable domain: DSGVTQTPKHLITATGQRVTLRCSPRSGDLSVYWYQQSLDQGLQFLIQYYNGEERAKGNILERFSAQQFPDLHSELNLSSLELGDSALYFCASSVGLAGSYEQYFGPGTRLTVT.

Ten or more counts support this clonotype. In nucleotides, the CDR3 is TGTGCCAGCAGTGCGGACCTTGGAGCTTTCTTT. Protein: CASSADLGAFF. The chain recombines TRBV2 with TRBJ1-1, with D hard to call. Per the germline V gene, CDR1 is SNHLY and CDR2 is FYNNEI. This CDR3 comprises 11 residues. Trimming took 4 bases from V and 10 from J, leaving 10 bases between them.

In regard to this clonotype: A read error is possible here, since a much larger clone lies one base away. The chain uses TRBV7-9 and TRBJ1-4; D not certain. The CDR3 is 14 residues long. From germline, CDR1 is SEHNR and CDR2 FQNEAQ (reference sequence). CDR3 DNA: TGTGCCAGCAGCTACACCTCCTCGGGCGAAAAACTGGTTTTT. This encodes CASSYTSSGEKLVF.

In this sample, this clonotype turned up a few times. The chain employs TRBV6-2 or TRBV6-3 and TRBJ2-3; 15 nucleotides line up with TRBD2. V lost 4 bases and J lost 6; bases outside the gene matches: 5. The CDR3 loop spans 16 amino acids. Per germline, CDR1 MNHEY and CDR2 SVGEGT. This chain's CDR3 is CASSSGLAGGPDTQYF. CDR3 nucleotides: TGTGCCAGCAGTTCCGGACTAGCGGGGGGGCCGGATACGCAGTATTTT.

The chain recombines TRBV7-9 with TRBJ1-2; D possibly corresponds to TRBD1 (5 bases). Germline V gene sequence: CDR1 SEHNR, CDR2 FQNEAQ (reference sequence). This CDR3 spans 13 amino acids. V lost 5 bases and J 4 bases, leaving 11 bases between the germline ends. The CDR3 is CASSRRDRYGYTF. The DNA for the CDR3 is TGTGCCAGCAGCCGGCGGGACCGCTATGGCTACACCTTC. Full variable domain (missing parts from reference TRBV7-9 and TRBJ1-2): DTGVSQNPRHKITKRGQNVTFRCDPISEHNRLYWYRQTLGQGPEFLTYFQNEAQLEKSRLLSDRFSAERPKGSFSTLEIQRTEQGDSAMYLCASSRRDRYGYTFGSGTRLTVV.

In its sample, this clonotype was seen a few times. The chain joins TRBV24-1 to TRBJ2-2; D is unclear. Germline lookup yields CDR1 KGHDR and CDR2 SFDVKD. Trimming took 8 bases from V and 1 from J, leaving 4 bases between them. The CDR3 loop spans 12 amino acids. CDR3 loop: CATKGNTGELFF. DNA for the CDR3: TGTGCCACCAAAGGGAACACCGGGGAGCTGTTTTTT.

The chain combines TRBV9 with TRBJ2-5, with 9 positions matching TRBD1. After removal of 4 bases from V and 2 bases from J, the junction contained 6 bases not matched to a gene. The germline gives CDR1 SGDLS, CDR2 YYNGEE. CDR3 length: 15 residues. Written as DNA, the CDR3 is TGTGCCAGCAGCCCGGGACAGGGACGGCAAGAGACCCAGTACTTC. Its translation is CASSPGQGRQETQYF.

In its sample, this clonotype was seen many times. The rearrangement joins TRBV20-1 to TRBJ2-7; 9 bases fit TRBD1. J lost 3 bases, V lost 3 bases, and 9 bases had no gene match. CDR3 length: 15 residues. From germline, CDR1 is DFQATT and CDR2 SNEGSKA (reference sequence). The CDR3 protein is CSARDGWGQGYEQYF. In nucleotides, the CDR3 is TGCAGTGCTAGGGATGGATGGGGACAGGGCTACGAGCAGTACTTC.

The gene calls are TRBV12-3 or TRBV12-4 and TRBJ2-7; D uncertain. Trimming stripped 0 bases from V and 6 bases from J, with 9 bases between. The CDR3 is 13 residues long. The CDR3 coding sequence is TGTGCCAGCAGTTTAGCGCCGGCTCTCGAGCAGTACTTC. It translates to CASSLAPALEQYF.

This clonotype was observed at least ten times. The chain is built from TRBV20-1 and TRBJ1-3; 9 bases agree with TRBD1. V lost 6 bases and J lost 8; bases outside the gene matches: 8. The germline V gene has CDR1 DFQATT and CDR2 SNEGSKA (reference sequence). The CDR3 length is 13 residues. DNA of the CDR3: TGCAGTGCAACCCGACAGGGGGTGGACACCATATATTTT. Residues: CSATRQGVDTIYF.

Note on this clonotype: It may be a read error: a sequence one base away is much more abundant. The chain joins TRBV9 to TRBJ1-5, with D uncertain. In germline, CDR1 is SGDLS, CDR2 YYNGEE. The CDR3 runs 15 residues. The CDR3 sequence: CANSPSSVSNQPQHF. The CDR3 bases are TGTGCCAACAGCCCCTCCAGCGTTAGCAATCAGCCCCAGCATTTT.

This clonotype was counted at least ten times. The V call is TRBV7-9, the J call TRBJ1-2, with a weak D call TRBD1 (6 bases). V was pared by 6 bases and J by 8 bases, with 22 bases between. Germline V gene data show CDR1 as SEHNR and CDR2 as FQNEAQ (reference sequence). CDR3 size: 15 residues. Here the CDR3 reads CASRDVRGAPEGYTF. The CDR3 nucleotides are TGTGCCAGCAGGGATGTACGGGGGGCGCCGGAAGGCTACACCTTC.

This clonotype was seen a few times. The chain is built from TRBV6-2 or TRBV6-3 and TRBJ2-3; D is ambiguous. The V end lost 2 bases, the J end lost 2 bases, and 5 bases lay between the germline ends. CDR1 and CDR2 (germline): MNHEY, SVGEGT. The CDR3 runs 13 residues. The CDR3 is CASSYLITDTQYF. The CDR3 DNA reads as TGTGCCAGCAGTTACCTGATCACAGATACGCAGTATTTT.